This T cell receptor (beta chain) was sequenced during a study of post-analysis software for immune sequencing data. The overall study: Secondary progressive, relapsing-remitting and progressive-relapsing multiple sclerosis were among the included disease courses. Study-level points and caveats: Relative to controls, patients had five TRBV segments at higher frequency, with TRBV5-6, TRBV5-1 and TRBV20-1 among these.

Germline V gene lookup returns CDR1 MNHEY and CDR2 SVGAGI. V was pared by 10 bases and J by 8 bases, with 17 bases between. This CDR3 comprises 12 residues. Incorporated into the TCR beta cDNA libraries were unique molecular identifiers, which served to reduce PCR and sequencing biases. TCRdb processed the PCR reads anew with MiXCR; each CDR3 protein has one entry. The data contain almost 700,000 distinct CDR3 sequences, approximately 60% of them singletons. There are a few counts of this clonotype. What it binds is not known. The source is a girl aged 2-9 years with multiple sclerosis. The chain recombines TRBV6-5 with TRBJ1-2; weak D call: TRBD1 (5 bases). The specimen was blood. CDR3 nucleotide sequence: TGTGCCACCGCACCTCCAGGGCGCGGCTACACCTTC. This gives the protein CATAPPGRGYTF.